This is a list of T cell receptor beta chains from one sample in a study of blood T cell repertoires in COVID-19. Profiling relied on immunoSEQ multiplex PCR, and the TCRdb table lists in-frame clones only, not all of them. The table includes more than 20,000 clones, around 91% detected once. The sequenced material came from peripheral blood. Every receptor here comes from a woman in her fifties or sixties with active COVID-19. Each CDR3 is given with its conserved first and last residue. Fields, in order: D gene, V gene, J gene, clone size, CDR3 protein, CDR3 DNA. D genes are given only for firm matches. Clone size is stated in some rows and not others, as once, few, many or a class when expanded.

>.|TRBV28|TRBJ2-1|.
CASSSPGERRLNEQFF
TGTGCCAGCAGTTCCCCGGGGGAACGGAGATTAAATGAGCAGTTCTTC
>TRBD2|TRBV7-9|TRBJ2-1|.
CASSRGVSGRSEEQFF
TGTGCCAGCAGCCGGGGGGTTAGCGGGAGGTCTGAGGAGCAGTTCTTC
>.|TRBV24-1|TRBJ2-3|.
CATSDLLGTSTDTQYF
TGTGCCACCAGTGATTTGCTAGGGACTAGCACAGATACGCAGTATTTT
>.|TRBV5-4|TRBJ1-2|.
CATASAGYYGYTF
TGTGCCACGGCCTCCGCGGGCTACTATGGCTACACCTTC
>.|TRBV2|TRBJ2-1|.
CASSEWRGEQFF
TGTGCCAGCAGTGAATGGCGAGGTGAGCAGTTCTTC
>TRBD2|TRBV4-3|TRBJ2-2|.
CASSLSGGNTGELFF
TGCGCCAGCAGCCTTAGCGGGGGCAACACCGGGGAGCTGTTTTTT
>TRBD2|TRBV6-2/TRBV6-3|TRBJ2-1|.
CASSYPSGRGNEQFF
TGTGCCAGCAGTTACCCCAGCGGGAGGGGGAATGAGCAGTTCTTC
>.|TRBV2|TRBJ2-2|.
CASRPDKNTGELFF
TGTGCCAGCAGACCCGACAAGAACACCGGGGAGCTGTTTTTT
>TRBD2|TRBV28|TRBJ2-5|.
CATKRGLAGAWETQYF
TGTGCCACCAAGAGGGGTTTAGCGGGAGCATGGGAGACCCAGTACTTC
>.|TRBV5-1|TRBJ2-3|.
CASSPGDHQPWTDTQYF
TGCGCCAGCAGCCCGGGGGACCATCAGCCGTGGACAGATACGCAGTATTTT
>.|TRBV7-9|TRBJ1-1|.
CASSSGGTEAFF
TGTGCCAGCAGCTCCGGCGGCACTGAAGCTTTCTTT
>TRBD2|TRBV6-5|TRBJ2-7|once
CASSWTSGLTYEQYF
TGTGCCAGCAGTTGGACTAGCGGGCTGACCTACGAGCAGTACTTC
>.|TRBV6-6|TRBJ2-6|.
CASSQTPAGANVLTF
TGTGCCAGCAGCCAGACACCTGCGGGGGCCAACGTCCTGACTTTC
>.|TRBV28|TRBJ2-7|.
CASTPRGGSYEQYF
TGTGCCAGCACCCCCAGGGGTGGGTCCTACGAGCAGTACTTC
>TRBD1|TRBV28|TRBJ1-3|.
CASSLYGTGLSGNTIYF
TGTGCCAGCAGTTTGTACGGGACAGGGTTATCTGGAAACACCATATATTTT
>.|TRBV28|TRBJ1-4|.
CASSLGSYEKLFF
TGTGCCAGCAGCCTCGGGAGCTATGAAAAACTGTTTTTT
>TRBD1|TRBV29-1|TRBJ1-2|.
CSVASTGDGYTF
TGCAGCGTTGCCTCGACAGGGGATGGCTACACCTTC
>TRBD1|TRBV6-5|TRBJ2-7|.
CASSRDRLSYEQYF
TGTGCCAGCAGCCGGGACAGACTCTCCTACGAGCAGTACTTC